This T cell receptor (beta chain) came from a study of T-cell reconstitution after alpha-beta-depleted transplantation in children. This clonotype was observed at least ten times. A TCRbeta library incorporating unique molecular identifiers was prepared. One entry per CDR3 protein results from TCRdb running MiXCR on the PCR reads. The sample holds about 600,000 distinct CDR3 sequences; roughly a tenth are singletons and the top ten take about 4%. CDR1 DFQATT and CDR2 SNEGSKA come from the germline V gene (reference sequence). V lost 3 bases to trimming and J lost 3 bases, with 9 bases between them. The CDR3 consists of 12 residues.

This specimen consisted of PBMCs from the stem cell graft donor, obtained from the stem cell graft. The sequence was collected from a human donor who donated a stem cell graft to a child with acute myeloid leukemia. V usage is TRBV20-1 and J usage is TRBJ2-7, with D possibly matching TRBD1 (6 bases). This CDR3 reads CSARVQGYEQYF. CDR3 in DNA: TGCAGTGCTAGGGTACAGGGCTACGAGCAGTACTTC.